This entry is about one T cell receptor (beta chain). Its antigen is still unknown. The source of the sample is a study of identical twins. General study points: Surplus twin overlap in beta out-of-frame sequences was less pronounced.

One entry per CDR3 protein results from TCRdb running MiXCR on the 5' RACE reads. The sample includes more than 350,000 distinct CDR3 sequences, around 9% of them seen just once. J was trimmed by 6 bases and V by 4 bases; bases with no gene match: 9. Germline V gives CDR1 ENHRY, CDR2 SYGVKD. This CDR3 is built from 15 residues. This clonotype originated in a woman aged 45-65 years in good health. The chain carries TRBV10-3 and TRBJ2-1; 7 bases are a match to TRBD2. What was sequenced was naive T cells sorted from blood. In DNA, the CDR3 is TGTGCCATCAGTGGGGGGACTACAATTCGCAATGAGCAGTTCTTC. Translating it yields CAISGGTTIRNEQFF.